The rows below give T cell receptor beta chains drawn from one sample of a study of sequential checkpoint blockade in melanoma. Clones were sequenced by immunoSEQ multiplex PCR, and TCRdb holds only the in-frame ones, with some missing. Counted here are some 30,000 clones, 70% to 90% occurring once; the ten biggest clones make up around 23%. The specimen comprised CD8+ T cells sorted from blood (inferred from file names), sampled from a patient given nivolumab and ipilimumab in sequence. The receptors originated from a human donor with melanoma. Both conserved end residues are part of each CDR3. A D gene is named only where the DNA matches it firmly. Clone size is given for some rows only: seen once, a few or many times, or a class if the clone is expanded.

>.|.|TRBJ2-7|TRBV11-2
TGTGCCAGCAGCTTGGGTGGGAGGCTCTCCTACGAGCAGTACTTC
CASSLGGRLSYEQYF
>.|TRBD2|TRBJ2-1|TRBV6-1
TGTGCCAGCAGTGCGCGGCTAGCGGGACGGAAGGATGAGCAGTTCTTC
CASSARLAGRKDEQFF
>.|TRBD1|TRBJ2-7|TRBV5-1
TGCGCCAGCAGCTTCGGGACAGGGGTAATCTACGAGCAGTACTTC
CASSFGTGVIYEQYF
>.|TRBD1|TRBJ2-6|TRBV7-6
TGTGCCAGCAGCTTGGGACAGGGATCTGGGGCCAACGTCCTGACTTTC
CASSLGQGSGANVLTF
>.|TRBD1|TRBJ2-7|TRBV9
TGTGCCAGCAGCCCACGCCCGACAGGGCCTGCAGACGAGCAGTACTTC
CASSPRPTGPADEQYF
>.|.|TRBJ1-5|TRBV30
TGTGCCTGGAGTTTAGAGGGCAATCAGCCCCAGCATTTT
CAWSLEGNQPQHF
>.|TRBD2|TRBJ2-7|TRBV2
TGTGCCAGCAGTAGTATAGGACTAGCGGGAGCGTTGTATGAGCAGTACTTC
CASSSIGLAGALYEQYF
>.|.|TRBJ2-7|TRBV7-9
TGTGCCAGCAGCTTCGGACTCTCGAGCTCCTACGAGCAGTACTTC
CASSFGLSSSYEQYF
>.|TRBD1|TRBJ1-1|TRBV27
TGTGCCAGCAGTTTAGGGACAGGGCTTGAAGCTTTCTTT
CASSLGTGLEAFF
>.|TRBD1|TRBJ2-5|TRBV5-6
TGTGCCAGCAGCTTGGGGACAGGGTGGGAGACCCAGTACTTC
CASSLGTGWETQYF
>.|.|TRBJ2-7|TRBV4-2
TGTGCCAGCAGCCAAGGGCGCGGGTCAGTCTACGAGCAGTACTTC
CASSQGRGSVYEQYF
>.|TRBD1|TRBJ1-2|TRBV27
TGTGCCACCAAGCGAGGGGGCGCTCCGCCGGGACTCACCTTC
CATKRGGAPPGLTF
>.|.|TRBJ2-6|TRBV11-3
TGTGCCAGCAGTCTACCTGGGGCCAACGTCCTGACTTTC
CASSLPGANVLTF
>.|TRBD2|TRBJ2-3|TRBV16
TGTGCCAGCAGCCAAGGACTAGCGGGAGTCTACGGCACAGATACGCAGTATTTT
CASSQGLAGVYGTDTQYF
>.|TRBD2|TRBJ2-2|TRBV10-1
TGCGCCAGCAGTGAGACTGGCGGGGGGACCGGGGAGCTGTTTTTT
CASSETGGGTGELFF
>.|TRBD1|TRBJ1-1|TRBV4-1
TGCGCCAGCAGCCAAGATGGTCGGACAGGGTGGACTGAAGCTTTCTTT
CASSQDGRTGWTEAFF
>.|TRBD1|TRBJ1-2|TRBV19
TGTGCCAGTAGTCCCATGAGGGGGCCCCATGGCTACACCTTC
CASSPMRGPHGYTF
>once|TRBD1|TRBJ1-4|TRBV6-6
TGTGCCACACTGGGACAGGGAAACGAAAAACTGTTTTTT
CATLGQGNEKLFF
>.|.|TRBJ2-3|TRBV7-6
TGTGCCAGCAGCAATACCAGGGGCAGCACAGATACGCAGTATTTT
CASSNTRGSTDTQYF
>.|.|TRBJ2-7|TRBV12-5
TGCCCGACAGAGAAATACGAGCAGTACTTC
CPTEKYEQYF
>.|.|TRBJ2-7|TRBV28
TGTGCCAGCAGCATAACAGGGTGGGGATTATACGAGCAGTACTTC
CASSITGWGLYEQYF
>.|.|TRBJ1-4|TRBV4-3
TGCGCCAGCAGCCTTCTTATAGGGGGTGAAAAACTGTTTTTT
CASSLLIGGEKLFF
>once|TRBD2|TRBJ2-7|TRBV4-2
TGTGCCAGTAGCGTCGCATCAACTAGCGGGAGGGCCGCCGAGCAGTACTTC
CASSVASTSGRAAEQYF
>.|.|TRBJ1-1|TRBV7-6
TGTGCCAGCAGCTTACACCCCGGGGAACGGAACACTGAAGCTTTCTTT
CASSLHPGERNTEAFF
>.|TRBD2|TRBJ2-7|TRBV27
TGTGCCAGCAGTTTCTTAGCGGGAGGGCCAAATGAGCAGTACTTC
CASSFLAGGPNEQYF
>.|.|TRBJ2-7|TRBV7-9
TGTGCCAGCAGCAGGGGTGGGGACGAGCAGTACTTC
CASSRGGDEQYF
>.|.|TRBJ1-1|TRBV9
TGTGCCAGCAGTTCTAGGGAGCTGCACACTGAAGCTTTCTTT
CASSSRELHTEAFF
>.|.|TRBJ1-1|TRBV30
TGTGCCTGGACCGTGGCAGGGCCCACTGAAGCTTTCTTT
CAWTVAGPTEAFF
>.|TRBD2|TRBJ2-3|TRBV11-2
TGTGCCAGCAGCTTAGTAGGAGCGGGGGGCCCGGATACGCAGTATTTT
CASSLVGAGGPDTQYF
>.|TRBD1|TRBJ2-7|TRBV7-2
TGTGCCAGCAGCTTAAGACAGGGACGGTCCTACGAGCAGTACTTC
CASSLRQGRSYEQYF
>.|TRBD1|TRBJ2-7|TRBV6-5
TGTGCCAGCAGTTATCAGGGGGCGCATGACGAGCAGTACTTC
CASSYQGAHDEQYF
>.|.|TRBJ2-7|TRBV7-6
TGTGCCAGCAGCTTAGGCGCTAACGAGCAGTACTTC
CASSLGANEQYF
>.|TRBD2|TRBJ2-7|TRBV29-1
TGCAGCGTTGCCCCGCGGGGGTCAACCTACGAGCAGTACTTC
CSVAPRGSTYEQYF
>.|.|TRBJ2-1|TRBV9
TGTGCCAGCAGCGTAGGTGGCCAGGGGTATGAGCAGTTCTTC
CASSVGGQGYEQFF
>.|.|TRBJ2-7|TRBV6-5
TGTGCCAGCAGTTACTCGTCCTTCTACGAGCAGTACTTC
CASSYSSFYEQYF
>.|.|TRBJ2-1|TRBV7-6
TGTGCCAGCAGCTCTGGGCAGGTGGGTGAGCAGTTCTTC
CASSSGQVGEQFF
>.|.|TRBJ1-1|TRBV19
TGTGCCAGTAGTATGACAGCCATGAACACTGAAGCTTTCTTT
CASSMTAMNTEAFF
>.|.|TRBJ1-3|TRBV9
TGTGCCAGCGCCGCCGCGATGGGAAACACCATATATTTT
CASAAAMGNTIYF
>medium-sized|TRBD1|TRBJ2-7|TRBV4-1
TGCGCCAGCAGCCAAGTAGGGGGACAGGGGATATACGAGCAGTACTTC
CASSQVGGQGIYEQYF
>.|.|TRBJ2-3|TRBV7-6
TGTGCCAGCAGCTCCACAGGGACGTTCTGGGGAGATACGCAGTATTTT
CASSSTGTFWGDTQYF
>.|.|TRBJ2-1|TRBV25-1
TGTGCCAGCACCTCGGGGAATGAGCAGTTCTTC
CASTSGNEQFF